A single sample is the source of the 10 T cell receptor beta chains below, sequenced in a study of shared clonotypes between healthy human individuals. Generated by immunoSEQ multiplex PCR, the TCRdb table keeps only in-frame clones and is missing some. The table lists some 1,400,000 clones, roughly 97% of them singletons, with roughly 1.2% in the top ten. The sample taken for sequencing was naive CD4+ T cells sorted from blood. Sample subset: CD45RA+ positively selected. The receptors were gathered from a young man in good health.

This chain uses TRBV4-1 with TRBJ2-7, with D perhaps matching TRBD1 (5 bases). Germline V gene sequence: CDR1 MGHRA, CDR2 YSYEKL. The CDR3 runs 14 residues. With 1 base removed from V and 6 bases from J, the gap between germline ends came to 13 bases. CDR3: CASSQVGGAAEQYF. CDR3 sequence (DNA): TGCGCCAGCAGCCAAGTGGGTGGGGCGGCCGAGCAGTACTTC.

This clone was observed once. This chain joins TRBV6-1 and TRBJ1-5, with a possible D match to TRBD1 (5 bases). V lost 2 bases and J lost 6, with 17 bases in between. CDR3 length: 16 amino acids. Per the germline V gene, CDR1 is MNHNS and CDR2 is SASEGT. CDR3 region: CASSEMIPQGSQPQHF. Written as DNA, the CDR3 is TGTGCCAGCAGTGAAATGATTCCCCAGGGTAGTCAGCCCCAGCATTTT.

This chain joins TRBV10-3 and TRBJ2-5; possible D gene TRBD1, 6 bases. The V end was cut by 9 bases, the J end by 4 bases, with 15 bases between. The CDR3 sequence is 13 residues long. Germline CDR1 is ENHRY and CDR2 is SYGVKD. CDR3 coding DNA: TGTGCCATAACCAGGGGAATCGGAGAGACCCAGTACTTC. Residues: CAITRGIGETQYF.

This clone was seen once. The chain is built from TRBV19 and TRBJ2-3; TRBD2 aligns across 10 bases. The length of the CDR3 is 14 residues. The germline V gene has CDR1 LNHDA and CDR2 SQIVND (reference sequence). The CDR3 here is CGAGGGASTDTQYF. In DNA, the CDR3 is TGTGGAGCGGGAGGGGGGGCTAGCACAGATACGCAGTATTTT.

The genes are TRBV27 and TRBJ2-7; the match to TRBD2 covers 10 bases. V lost 8 bases and J lost 3; bases outside the gene matches: 4. The CDR3 runs 13 residues. The germline V gene encodes CDR1 MNHEY and CDR2 SMNVEV (reference sequence). Here the CDR3 reads CASRRTSGYEQYF. The CDR3 DNA reads TGTGCCAGCCGCCGGACTAGCGGCTACGAGCAGTACTTC.

The chain is built from TRBV27 and TRBJ1-5; 8 bases match TRBD1. V dropped 5 bases and J dropped 4; count of bases not matched to a gene: 7. Per germline, CDR1 MNHEY and CDR2 SMNVEV (reference sequence). The CDR3 runs to 15 residues. CDR3 amino acids: CASSPGDRRNQPQHF. CDR3 nucleotide sequence: TGTGCCAGCAGTCCGGGGGACAGGAGGAATCAGCCCCAGCATTTT.

This sequence joins TRBV7-2 and TRBJ2-7, with D possibly TRBD2 on 6 matching bases. The CDR3 covers 16 residues. V shed 4 bases and J shed 2 bases, with 18 bases lying between them. The germline CDR1 and CDR2 sequences are SGHTA and FQGNSA. The CDR3 DNA follows: TGTGCCAGCAGCTCCGAACCCAGCGGCGGGACCTACGAGCAGTACTTC. This encodes CASSSEPSGGTYEQYF.

This rearrangement joins TRBV28 to TRBJ2-4; 16 bases are shared with TRBD2. V gave up 6 bases and J gave up 9 bases; unmatched junction bases: 11. Germline CDR1 reads MDHEN; CDR2 reads SYDVKM. There are 17 residues in the CDR3. The CDR3 nucleotides read TGTGCCAGCAGCTTGTCCGGGACTAGCGGGAGGGTCGGCATTCAGTACTTC. Translated, it gives CASSLSGTSGRVGIQYF. Based on the CDR3 plus reference TRBV28 and TRBJ2-4, the full variable domain is DVKVTQSSRYLVKRTGEKVFLECVQDMDHENMFWYRQDPGLGLRLIYFSYDVKMKEKGDIPEGYSVSREKKERFSLILESASTNQTSMYLCASSLSGTSGRVGIQYFGAGTRLSVL.

This sequence joins TRBV7-3 and TRBJ2-1, with TRBD2 matching over 10 bases. In germline, CDR1 is SGHTA, CDR2 FQGTGA. J lost 1 base, V lost 1 base, and 10 bases had no gene match. The CDR3 has 19 amino acids. The CDR3 loop is CASSLMGSGRSGSYNEQFF. CDR3 in DNA: TGTGCCAGCAGCTTAATGGGTAGCGGGAGGAGTGGGTCCTACAATGAGCAGTTCTTC.

This chain connects TRBV27 to TRBJ2-1, with 8 bases matching TRBD1. The length of the CDR3 is 17 residues. The V and J ends lost 3 bases and 2 bases, in that order; junction bases with no gene match: 9. CDR1 MNHEY and CDR2 SMNVEV come from the germline V gene (reference sequence). The CDR3 spells CASSFRTGTGAYNEQFF. CDR3 in DNA: TGTGCCAGCAGTTTCCGCACCGGGACAGGAGCCTACAATGAGCAGTTCTTC.